The sequence of this T cell receptor beta chain was determined in a study of PD-L1 blockade in urothelial cancer. Turning to the study itself: Blood analyses occurred 3 weeks (second dose) and 6 weeks post treatment start. Each blood sample yielded a median of 141,255 T cells.

The CDR3 runs 18 residues. Trimming cost V 5 bases and J 3 bases; bases outside gene matches: 14. CDR1 is SGHNT and CDR2 is YENEEA in the germline V gene. As to time point: pretreatment peripheral blood. Patients were diagnosed with urothelial carcinoma, either locally advanced or metastatic. General study results and limits: More expansion of tumor-associated blood clones, seen at 3 weeks, marked durable-benefit patients.

Libraries were prepared by immunoSEQ multiplex PCR; TCRdb keeps only in-frame clonotypes and omits some of them. This sample has tens of thousands of clones, with about 81% found just once. This clone was counted a single time. The antigen is unknown. The sample here was PBMCs, taken around atezolizumab (anti-PD-L1) treatment. The V call is TRBV11-3, the J call TRBJ2-2; 8 positions match TRBD2. The source of this sequence is a man in his sixties or seventies with urothelial cancer. The CDR3 loop is CASSGDGTSQWHTGELFF. CDR3 nucleotide sequence: TGTGCCAGCAGCGGAGACGGGACTAGTCAGTGGCACACCGGGGAGCTGTTTTTT.